The entry that follows covers one T cell receptor beta chain sequence. These data are taken from a study of T-cell memory formation after mild COVID-19. The germline CDR1 and CDR2 sequences are SGDLS and YYNGEE. There are 15 residues in the CDR3. V was clipped by 3 bases and J by 9 bases; unmatched bases: 6. Each CDR3 protein gets one entry after TCRdb re-called the 5' RACE reads with MiXCR. The data contain more than 300,000 distinct CDR3 sequences, roughly 15% of them singletons. This clonotype was obtained from a man aged 18-30 years who had mild COVID-19 (a few samples of this study predate the infection). Cell type and time point are not known. V gene TRBV9 combines with J gene TRBJ2-1; the match to TRBD2 covers 13 bases. The sequencing input was PBMCs or a T cell subset sorted from them (not recorded which). Here the CDR3 reads CASSGTSGGAAEQFF. CDR3 bases: TGTGCCAGCAGCGGTACTAGCGGGGGGGCGGCTGAGCAGTTCTTC.